One sample yielded the 25 T cell receptor beta chains listed below, sequenced in a study of T cell responses to AZD1222 COVID-19 vaccine. The table came from immunoSEQ multiplex PCR; TCRdb's copy has only in-frame clones and leaves some out. The data contain 130,000 to 150,000 clones, about 90% of them singletons. Material: peripheral blood, obtained on day 0 of AZD1222 vaccination. The receptors come from an adult in good health.

The V call is TRBV19, the J call TRBJ1-2; tentatively, D is TRBD1 (6 bases). The CDR3 loop spans 13 amino acids. V lost 5 bases, J lost 8 bases, and 15 bases lay in between. Germline V gene lookup returns CDR1 LNHDA and CDR2 SQIVND (reference sequence). CDR3 sequence (DNA): TGTGCCAGTAGTCCTTGGGACATTGGAGGCTACACCTTC. This sequence encodes CASSPWDIGGYTF.

V gene TRBV18 combines with J gene TRBJ1-5; D uncertain. The V end lost 0 bases, the J end lost 4 bases, and 13 bases lay between the germline ends. Looked up from germline, CDR1 is KGHSH and CDR2 is LQKENI. This CDR3 is built from 16 residues. CDR3 residues: CASSPPWADGNQPQHF. The CDR3 DNA follows: TGTGCCAGCTCACCACCCTGGGCCGATGGGAATCAGCCCCAGCATTTT.

This chain connects TRBV14 to TRBJ2-7, with D maybe TRBD2 (10 bases). Germline CDR1 is SGHDN and CDR2 is FVKESK. This CDR3 is 18 amino acids long. V lost 6 bases, J lost 0 bases, and 24 bases lay in between. CDR3 amino acids: CASSRQGVASGSSYEQYF. The DNA of the CDR3 is TGTGCCAGCAGTCGACAGGGGGTTGCTAGCGGGAGCTCCTACGAGCAGTACTTC.

The rearrangement uses TRBV6-5 and TRBJ2-7; D is unresolved. Germline CDR1 and CDR2: MNHEY and SVGAGI. The CDR3 contains 14 residues. V was pared by 11 bases and J by 2 bases, with 19 bases between. CDR3: CAATSRIPPYEQYF. Written as DNA, the CDR3 is TGTGCCGCTACCTCGAGGATCCCCCCCTACGAGCAGTACTTC.

This chain joins TRBV28 and TRBJ2-7, with 8 nucleotides matching TRBD2. CDR3 size: 14 residues. Germline V gene sequence: CDR1 MDHEN, CDR2 SYDVKM. V lost 5 bases, J lost 1 base, and 4 bases stayed unmatched. This CDR3 is CASSRGGMSYEQYF. CDR3 nucleotides: TGTGCCAGCAGTCGGGGGGGGATGTCCTACGAGCAGTACTTC.

The J gene is TRBJ2-3, the V gene TRBV29-1; D not certain. CDR3 length equals 14 residues. Germline V gives CDR1 SQVTM, CDR2 ANQGSEA. Deletions cut 3 bases from V and 4 bases from J, with 14 bases between. In DNA form, the CDR3 reads TGCAGCGTTGAGGGGATCCCACTCCCAGATACGCAGTATTTT. It encodes CSVEGIPLPDTQYF.

The chain couples TRBV5-5 to TRBJ2-3; no firm D call. Germline V CDR1 and CDR2: SGHKS, YYEKEE (reference sequence). This CDR3 comprises 12 residues. Trimming left V 1 base short and J 0 bases short, with 0 bases between. CDR3 nucleotides: TGTGCCAGCAGCTTGAGCACAGATACGCAGTATTTT. Amino acid sequence: CASSLSTDTQYF.

This clone has only one observation. The rearrangement uses TRBV9 and TRBJ2-2; weak D call: TRBD2 (5 bases). Germline V gene data show CDR1 as SGDLS and CDR2 as YYNGEE. V lost 0 bases and J 5 bases, leaving 20 bases between the germline ends. The length of the CDR3 is 18 residues. CDR3 loop: CASSVGISASRGTGELFF. The CDR3 DNA sequence: TGTGCCAGCAGCGTAGGTATTAGCGCCTCCCGTGGGACCGGGGAGCTGTTTTTT.

The rearrangement joins TRBV6-2 or TRBV6-3 to TRBJ1-1, with 8 bases aligning to TRBD1. The V and J ends lost 10 bases and 4 bases, in that order; junction bases with no gene match: 11. Germline V lookup: CDR1 MNHEY, CDR2 SVGEGT. There are 14 residues in the CDR3. The CDR3 DNA reads TGTGCCACCAGCGACTACAGGGGGAGCACTGAAGCTTTCTTT. Its protein is CATSDYRGSTEAFF.

V and J are TRBV7-6 and TRBJ2-1, with 8 bases lining up with TRBD2. Trimming removed 1 base from V and 2 bases from J; junction bases left unmatched: 10. The germline gives CDR1 SGHVS, CDR2 FNYEAQ. The CDR3 covers 18 residues. Here the CDR3 DNA reads TGTGCCAGCAGCTTAGGCGGGAGGAGGTCCAAGGCCTACAATGAGCAGTTCTTC. Amino acid sequence: CASSLGGRRSKAYNEQFF.

The chain carries TRBV27 and TRBJ1-2; the D is unclear. The germline V gene encodes CDR1 MNHEY and CDR2 SMNVEV (reference sequence). Trimming shortened V by 5 bases and J by 2 bases, and 9 bases separated the two germline ends. The CDR3 sequence is 13 residues long. The CDR3 bases are TGTGCCAGCAGTCCCCATTCGAACTATGGCTACACCTTC. This gives the protein CASSPHSNYGYTF.

CDR3 bases: TGTGCCAGCAGTATACAGGGAGATACGCAGTATTTT. It yields the protein CASSIQGDTQYF. The chain joins TRBV6-5 to TRBJ2-3; D may be TRBD1 (6 bases). The CDR3 totals 12 residues. CDR1 and CDR2 from the germline V gene are MNHEY and SVGAGI. The V end lost 5 bases, the J end lost 5 bases, and 8 bases lay between the germline ends.

V and J are TRBV5-4 and TRBJ1-6, with 7 bases fitting TRBD1. V was pared by 2 bases and J by 9 bases, with 5 bases of the junction left unmatched. The CDR3 spans 14 residues. Germline V gene data show CDR1 as SGHNT and CDR2 as YYREEE (reference sequence). CDR3 residues: CASSLDRDASPLHF. Written as DNA, the CDR3 is TGTGCCAGCAGCTTAGACAGGGATGCTTCACCCCTCCACTTT.

The chain carries TRBV9 and TRBJ1-2; 8 nucleotides match TRBD1. This CDR3 comprises 16 residues. Germline CDR1 and CDR2: SGDLS and YYNGEE. The ends lost 2 bases at V and 3 bases at J; junction bases unmatched: 9. The CDR3 reads CASSVAQGVNDYGYTF. DNA of the CDR3: TGTGCCAGCAGCGTCGCACAGGGGGTGAATGACTATGGCTACACCTTC.

The chain links TRBV6-6 to TRBJ2-1, with 8 nucleotides matching TRBD2. The CDR3 loop spans 15 amino acids. Unmatched junction bases numbered 7, after V lost 6 bases and J lost 3 bases. Germline V CDR1 and CDR2: MNHNY, SVGAGI (reference sequence). The DNA for the CDR3 is TGTGCCAGCAGCATCCGGCTAGCGGGCTACAATGAGCAGTTCTTC. Translation: CASSIRLAGYNEQFF.

The chain combines TRBV7-9 with TRBJ2-2; D might be TRBD2 (6 bases). The V end lost 5 bases, the J end lost 3 bases, and 16 bases lay between the germline ends. This CDR3 is 16 amino acids long. The germline CDR1 and CDR2 sequences are SEHNR and FQNEAQ (reference sequence). DNA for the CDR3: TGTGCCAGCAGCCCAGATTCGGGAGTATACACCGGGGAGCTGTTTTTT. Residues: CASSPDSGVYTGELFF.

The genes are TRBV4-3 and TRBJ2-7; 9 bases map to TRBD2. The CDR3 contains 17 residues. The ends lost 0 bases at V and 5 bases at J; junction bases unmatched: 11. Germline V CDR1 and CDR2: LGHNA, YSLEER. CDR3 in DNA: TGCGCCAGCAGCCAAGACGTAGTGGCGGGAGGGCCCGACGAGCAGTACTTC. Encoded protein: CASSQDVVAGGPDEQYF.

This chain links TRBV3-1 (or the pseudogene TRBV3-2) with TRBJ2-3; D not certain. The CDR3 contains 15 residues. CDR1 is LGHDT, CDR2 YNNKEL, per germline (reference sequence). The germline V and J ends were trimmed by 3 bases and 1 base, with 11 bases remaining between them. The CDR3 DNA follows: TGTGCCAGCAGCCAGAATCCCGCTGGCACAGATACGCAGTATTTT. It is translated as CASSQNPAGTDTQYF.

CDR3 nucleotide sequence: TGTGCCTGGAGTAGCGGCCCCTACGAGCAGTACTTC. Its translation is CAWSSGPYEQYF. The V and J genes are TRBV30 and TRBJ2-7, with D perhaps matching TRBD2 (5 bases). The CDR3 has 12 residues. The V end lost 2 bases, the J end lost 2 bases, and 7 bases lay between the germline ends. CDR1 is GTSNPN and CDR2 is SVGIG in the germline V gene (reference sequence).

To note about this clone: One end of the junction varies from germline; a read error may be responsible. The chain combines TRBV7-7 with TRBJ2-5, with TRBD2 matching 12 bases. Germline V gene data show CDR1 as SSHAT and CDR2 as FNYEAQ (reference sequence). This CDR3 is built from 16 residues. The CDR3 nucleotides are TGTGCTAGCAGCAATGGGGGGACTAGCGGGCAAGAGACCCAGTACTTC. Residues: CASSNGGTSGQETQYF.

The chain recombines TRBV6-2 or TRBV6-3 with TRBJ2-3; TRBD1 might be the D (6 bases). The CDR3 sequence is 17 residues long. V lost 2 bases to trimming and J lost 0 bases, with 15 bases between them. Germline V gene sequence: CDR1 MNHEY, CDR2 SVGEGT. CDR3 sequence reads: CASSYPRVDRSTDTQYF. The CDR3 nucleotides are TGTGCCAGCAGTTACCCCCGGGTGGACAGAAGCACAGATACGCAGTATTTT.

The genes are TRBV7-2 and TRBJ2-3; 13 positions agree with TRBD2. The CDR3 covers 18 residues. V gave up 4 bases and J gave up 8 bases; unmatched junction bases: 15. The germline gives CDR1 SGHTA, CDR2 FQGNSA. The CDR3 loop reads CASSSAGTSGTPVGTQYF. As DNA, the CDR3 is TGTGCCAGCAGCTCCGCCGGGACTAGCGGGACCCCTGTCGGTACGCAGTATTTT.

This rearrangement joins TRBV6-4 to TRBJ2-1; D perhaps matches TRBD2 (7 bases). Germline CDR1 is MRHNA and CDR2 is SNTAGT. Trimming left V 0 bases short and J 3 bases short, with 12 bases between. This CDR3 is built from 16 residues. CDR3 sequence (DNA): TGTGCCAGCAGTGACTCTGGGGGGGCGGGCTACAATGAGCAGTTCTTC. This sequence encodes CASSDSGGAGYNEQFF.

This sequence joins TRBV6-6 and TRBJ2-5; tentatively, D is TRBD1 (6 bases). V gave up 5 bases and J gave up 4 bases, with 17 bases separating them. From germline, CDR1 is MNHNY and CDR2 SVGAGI (reference sequence). CDR3 size: 15 residues. The CDR3 is CASSPHTGIPETQYF. CDR3 DNA sequence: TGTGCCAGCAGTCCCCATACAGGGATCCCAGAGACCCAGTACTTC.

To note about this clone: The germline gene is not matched at one end of the junction; a read error may be the cause. The chain is built from TRBV6-2 or TRBV6-3 and TRBJ2-7; the D is unclear. Germline values: CDR1 MNHEY, CDR2 SVGEGT. The CDR3 runs 13 residues. CDR3 DNA: TGTGCCAGCAGCTACTCCCTTAACTACGAGCAGTACTTC. Residues: CASSYSLNYEQYF.